These 18 T cell receptor beta chains came from one sample sequenced in a study of CD8+CD57+ T cells in acquired aplastic anemia. Profiles of TCR beta VDJ and CDR3 were generated from a genomic DNA template. TCRdb reprocessed the reads with MiXCR, giving one entry per CDR3 protein. The sample records some 210,000 distinct CDR3 sequences, around 60% being singletons. Source material: sorted CD4+, CD8+, or CD8+CD57+ T cells (not recorded which) from PBMCs. The receptors come from a human donor in good health.

The chain combines TRBV19 with TRBJ1-3; no reliable D call. Per the germline V gene, CDR1 is LNHDA and CDR2 is SQIVND (reference sequence). CDR3 size: 14 residues. Trimming shortened V by 5 bases and J by 0 bases, and 8 bases separated the two germline ends. CDR3 in DNA: TGTGCCAGTAGTCTCGGCCTCTCTGGAAACACCATATATTTT. It specifies CASSLGLSGNTIYF.

The chain joins TRBV9 to TRBJ2-5; D may be TRBD2 (6 bases). This CDR3 spans 15 amino acids. V lost 0 bases and J lost 2, with 11 bases in between. In germline, CDR1 is SGDLS, CDR2 YYNGEE. CDR3 residues: CASSVGGVYQETQYF. CDR3 sequence (DNA): TGTGCCAGCAGCGTAGGGGGGGTCTATCAAGAGACCCAGTACTTC.

The chain is built from TRBV10-1 and TRBJ1-2; D gene unclear. The CDR3 is 12 residues long. Trimming took off 11 bases at V and 5 bases at J, with 15 bases between the two ends. Germline lookup yields CDR1 WNHNN and CDR2 SYGVQD (reference sequence). The CDR3 DNA sequence: TGCGCCGCGGCCGGGGAGGGATATGGCTACACCTTC. Translation gives CAAAGEGYGYTF.

The V and J genes are TRBV7-2 and TRBJ2-5; 13 positions match TRBD2. The germline CDR1 and CDR2 sequences are SGHTA and FQGNSA. V gave up 6 bases and J gave up 3 bases; unmatched junction bases: 13. The CDR3 covers 18 residues. This CDR3 is CASSSSRTSGGSKETQYF. The CDR3 nucleotides read TGTGCCAGCAGTTCCTCCCGGACTAGCGGGGGATCGAAAGAGACCCAGTACTTC.

The chain carries TRBV2 and TRBJ1-5, with D maybe TRBD1 (6 bases). The CDR3 is 13 amino acids. Germline CDR1 SNHLY, CDR2 FYNNEI. V was trimmed by 5 bases and J by 7 bases, leaving 12 bases between them. The CDR3 bases are TGTGCCAGCAGTAAGGGGGAGGAGCAGCCCCAGCATTTT. Protein sequence: CASSKGEEQPQHF.

The chain joins TRBV9 to TRBJ2-7, with 7 bases aligning to TRBD2. V shed 4 bases and J 2 bases; nucleotides not matched to a gene: 9. The germline CDR1 and CDR2 sequences are SGDLS and YYNGEE. This CDR3 has 15 residues. The CDR3 loop is CASSPGSGLAYEQYF. For the CDR3, the DNA is TGTGCCAGCAGCCCTGGGTCCGGACTAGCCTACGAGCAGTACTTC.

Remarks on this clonotype: Since a much larger clone is just one base distant, this may be a read error. The chain recombines TRBV20-1 with TRBJ2-1; D may match TRBD1 or TRBD2 (5 bases each). Germline loops: CDR1 DFQATT, CDR2 SNEGSKA (reference sequence). CDR3 size: 16 residues. The CDR3: CSASPRGASSYSEQFF. The DNA for the CDR3 is TGCAGTGCTTCCCCACGAGGGGCAAGCTCCTACAGTGAGCAGTTCTTC.

This clonotype was picked up a small number of times. The chain recombines TRBV10-3 with TRBJ2-7, with 9 bases aligning to TRBD1. In germline, CDR1 is ENHRY, CDR2 SYGVKD. The CDR3 spans 17 residues. Unmatched junction bases numbered 12, after V lost 6 bases and J lost 0 bases. The DNA of the CDR3 is TGTGCCATCAGGGCTAAGGAACAGGGGGCGAGCTCCTACGAGCAGTACTTC. This gives the protein CAIRAKEQGASSYEQYF.

This clonotype was detected only once. The chain recombines TRBV7-2 with TRBJ2-3; 10 positions match TRBD1. V shed 3 bases, J shed 6 bases, and the junction held 6 bases outside the gene matches. Germline V CDR1 and CDR2: SGHTA, FQGNSA. CDR3 length equals 15 residues. The CDR3 region is CASSFWDRGVDTQYF. The CDR3 DNA reads TGTGCCAGCAGCTTTTGGGACAGGGGAGTGGATACGCAGTATTTT.

A word on this clonotype: A read error may be the cause here, since a much bigger clone is one base away. The chain employs TRBV7-9 and TRBJ2-7; 9 nucleotides align to TRBD1. CDR1 and CDR2 (germline): SEHNR, FQNEAQ (reference sequence). This CDR3 is built from 13 residues. Trimming took 5 bases from V and 3 from J; bases not matched to a gene: 2. The CDR3 nucleotides are TGTGCCAGCAGCATGACAGGGGGCTACGAGCAGTACTTC. Translated, it gives CASSMTGGYEQYF.

V gene TRBV25-1 combines with J gene TRBJ1-1, with D possibly TRBD1 on 5 matching bases. Germline values: CDR1 MGHDK, CDR2 SYGVNS. V was cut by 5 bases and J by 4 bases, with 11 bases left in between. The CDR3 length is 13 residues. CDR3 in amino acids: CASSIPGGTEAFF. DNA for the CDR3: TGTGCCAGCAGTATCCCGGGGGGCACTGAAGCTTTCTTT. Drawing the rest from reference TRBV25-1 and TRBJ1-1, the complete variable domain is EADIYQTPRYLVIGTGKKITLECSQTMGHDKMYWYQQDPGMELHLIHYSYGVNSTEKGDLSSESTVSRIRTEHFPLTLESARPSHTSQYLCASSIPGGTEAFFGQGTRLTVV.

There are a few counts of this clonotype. The J gene is TRBJ2-1, the V gene TRBV6-1, with no clear D. Deletions cut 10 bases from V and 5 bases from J, with 15 bases between. There are 13 residues in the CDR3. Germline CDR1 MNHNS, CDR2 SASEGT. CDR3 sequence reads: CATYPTLNNEQFF. In DNA form, the CDR3 reads TGTGCCACCTACCCAACCCTTAACAATGAGCAGTTCTTC.

The count of this clonotype is one. In DNA, the CDR3 is TGTGCCAGCAGCCCCCAGACAGGGGGCAGTGGCTACACCTTC. Protein product: CASSPQTGGSGYTF. The chain couples TRBV7-8 to TRBJ1-2, with 10 positions matching TRBD1. Germline V gives CDR1 SGHVS, CDR2 FQNEAQ. The CDR3 sequence is 14 residues long. Trimming removed 5 bases from V and 7 bases from J; junction bases left unmatched: 7. The whole variable domain, filled in from reference TRBV7-8 and TRBJ1-2, reads GAGVSQSPRYKVAKRGQDVALRCDPISGHVSLFWYQQALGQGPEFLTYFQNEAQLDKSGLPSDRFFAERPEGSVSTLKIQRTQQEDSAVYLCASSPQTGGSGYTFGSGTRLTVV.

This rearrangement joins TRBV4-1 to TRBJ2-7; 11 bases align to TRBD1. V lost 3 bases, J lost 4 bases, and 8 bases stayed unmatched. In germline, CDR1 is MGHRA, CDR2 YSYEKL. This CDR3 spans 16 amino acids. In DNA, the CDR3 is TGCGCCAGCAGCCATGTCGCCGGGACAGGGGGTTACGAGCAGTACTTC. Amino acids: CASSHVAGTGGYEQYF.

This chain connects TRBV10-3 to TRBJ2-7; 9 nucleotides line up with TRBD1. The CDR3 has 17 residues. Trimming removed 10 bases from V and 2 bases from J; junction bases left unmatched: 18. CDR1 and CDR2 from the germline V gene are ENHRY and SYGVKD. CDR3: CATGTRLGQGSTYEQYF. CDR3 sequence (DNA): TGTGCCACCGGAACGAGGTTGGGACAGGGCTCAACCTACGAGCAGTACTTC.

This clonotype was found many times. This sequence joins TRBV5-1 and TRBJ1-1; weak D call: TRBD1 (6 bases). V lost 6 bases and J lost 1, with 16 bases in between. The CDR3 loop spans 15 amino acids. Germline CDR1 reads SGHRS; CDR2 reads YFSETQ. This CDR3 is CASTSSGASNTEAFF. The CDR3 nucleotides are TGCGCCAGCACCTCGTCGGGGGCCTCGAACACTGAAGCTTTCTTT.

The V gene is TRBV6-5, the J gene TRBJ2-7, with unresolved D. CDR3 size: 12 residues. Germline V lookup: CDR1 MNHEY, CDR2 SVGAGI. The V and J ends lost 6 bases and 6 bases respectively, with 12 bases between them. Here the CDR3 reads CASRPTMSEQYF. CDR3 sequence (DNA): TGTGCCAGCAGGCCAACCATGAGCGAGCAGTACTTC.

This clonotype was seen many times. CDR3 region: CASSITYNTEAFF. The DNA for the CDR3 is TGTGCCAGTAGTATCACCTACAACACTGAAGCTTTCTTT. The V and J genes are TRBV19 and TRBJ1-1; D ambiguous. Germline values: CDR1 LNHDA, CDR2 SQIVND (reference sequence). The CDR3 sequence is 13 residues long. V was clipped by 3 bases and J by 2 bases, with 7 bases between them.